This TCR beta chain was sequenced for a study of shared clonotypes between healthy human individuals. Study results and caveats: Against clonotypes common to all four donors, non-shared ones had lower generation probabilities.

Deep-level settings were used for running the assay. The repertoire was sequenced with immunoSEQ multiplex PCR; TCRdb's copy has only in-frame clones and lacks some. This sample has more than 900,000 clones; about 80% occur once, and the top ten carry 0.6% to 0.7%. The length of the CDR3 is 15 residues. V lost 3 bases, J lost 4 bases, and 15 bases lay in between. Germline lookup yields CDR1 KGHSH and CDR2 LQKENI. On this clone itself: Its target is unknown.

CD45RA-negative memory and CD45RA+ naive subsets were split from the CD4+ cells. The chain has TRBV18 and TRBJ2-5; perhaps TRBD1 as D (6 bases). The sequence derives from a man younger than 35 in good health. Some clones in this sample may be carry-over from other donors' samples. The material sequenced was memory CD4+ T cells from PBMCs. The subset here: CD45RA-negative fraction. In nucleotides, the CDR3 is TGTGCCAGCTCACCGAGGGCAGGGGTCCGAGAGACCCAGTACTTC. It codes for CASSPRAGVRETQYF.